This T cell receptor (beta chain) was captured by sequencing in a study of multiple sclerosis patients with progressive multifocal leukoencephalopathy. Time point specified: less than 15 months of natalizumab therapy. Prior interferon beta treatment was universal, and the PML patients were all female. The sample holds one count of this clone. Its target is not known. Every PCR reaction included synthetic inline CDR3 controls for all V-J pairings. Clones were read by immunoSEQ multiplex PCR, and TCRdb kept only the in-frame ones, dropping some. Counted here are more than 20,000 clones, 85% to 95% occurring once; the ten biggest clones make up under 2.5%. Study-level findings and limits: In most PML patients, TRB repertoires appeared less diverse by entropy. Clones expanded at PML were already present before and during natalizumab.

CDR1 is SGHNT and CDR2 is YYREEE in the germline V gene (reference sequence). V dropped 4 bases and J dropped 7 bases, with 20 bases sitting between them. This CDR3 comprises 15 residues. Sequencing was performed on PBMCs, taken from a patient treated with natalizumab. V usage is TRBV5-4 and J usage is TRBJ1-2; D is undetermined. The receptor was isolated from a man aged 25 to 40 with multiple sclerosis. CDR3 bases: TGTGCCAGCAGCATCGACACTTCCGTCTTAGGTGGCTACACCTTC. It is translated as CASSIDTSVLGGYTF.